This TCR beta chain was captured in a study of cytomegalovirus exposure and HLA in healthy donors. V lost 1 base, J lost 11 bases, and 15 bases lay in between. The CDR3 sequence is 13 residues long. Per the germline V gene, CDR1 is SGHRS and CDR2 is YFSETQ. Vbeta (60) and Jbeta (13) primers were used in the PCR. The protocol was immunoSEQ multiplex PCR, while the TCRdb copy is restricted to in-frame clones and leaves out a portion. The sample consists of 100,000 or so clones, over 75% of them appearing once. This clone was seen only a few times. The antigen is unknown. Despite likely unrecorded immune exposures, the donors were nominally healthy at the time of sampling. Broader study findings: Evidence from a later analysis indicated that most CMV-associated TCR beta chains looked HLA-restricted.

This receptor was taken from a woman in her 40s in good health and CMV-seropositive. The source material was PBMCs. The chain links TRBV5-1 to TRBJ1-1, with D maybe TRBD1 (5 bases). The CDR3 spells CASSLNPGLQAFF. CDR3 DNA: TGCGCCAGCAGCTTGAATCCGGGACTCCAGGCTTTCTTT.